This TCR beta chain was captured by sequencing in a study of beta chain features in type 1 diabetes. Study-wide results and limits: When Type 1 diabetes patients were examined, their TCRB CDR3s proved moderately but significantly shorter in all four CD4+ subsets.

Since all of the isolated RNA was reverse transcribed, expressed TCRB transcripts were what got sequenced. Only in-frame clones appear in the TCRdb table, and some are missing; sequencing was by immunoSEQ multiplex PCR. This table holds 150,000 or so clones, more than 9.5% found once. This CDR3 has 16 amino acids. V was cut by 1 base and J by 0 bases, with 12 bases left in between. Germline CDR1 reads LNHDA; CDR2 reads SQIVND (reference sequence). Averaging roughly 0.12 L, one heparinised blood draw came from each individual donor. Via the markers CD45RO/CCR7/CD25/CD127/CD95/CD27, stem cell-like memory, regulatory, central memory and naive CD4+ cells were sorted. Without exception, sorted populations had purity beyond 98%. Points on this clone: Antigen: not known.

This chain joins TRBV19 and TRBJ2-5, with D unresolved. Sequenced sample: central memory CD4+ T cells from blood. The receptor was isolated from a man younger than 30 in good health. The CDR3: CASSIGKGPYQETQYF. CDR3 DNA: TGTGCCAGTAGTATAGGAAAAGGGCCCTACCAAGAGACCCAGTACTTC.